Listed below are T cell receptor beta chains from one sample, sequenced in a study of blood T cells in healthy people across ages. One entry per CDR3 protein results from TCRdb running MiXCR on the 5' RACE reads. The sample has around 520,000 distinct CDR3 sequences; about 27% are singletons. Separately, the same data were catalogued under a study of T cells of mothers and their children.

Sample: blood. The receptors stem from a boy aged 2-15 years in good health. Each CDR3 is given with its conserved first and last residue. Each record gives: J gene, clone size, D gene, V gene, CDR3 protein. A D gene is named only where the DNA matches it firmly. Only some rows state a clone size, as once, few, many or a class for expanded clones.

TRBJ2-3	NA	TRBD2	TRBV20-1	CSAAPASGGTDTQYF
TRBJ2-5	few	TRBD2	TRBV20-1	CSALPLAGGETQYF
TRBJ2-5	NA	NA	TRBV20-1	CSASGGPVGETQYF
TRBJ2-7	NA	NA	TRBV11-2	CASSLVAGNEQYF
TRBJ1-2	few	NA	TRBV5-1	CASSSDPRGPYGYTF
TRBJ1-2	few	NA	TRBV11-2	CASSSPRTTRHGYTF
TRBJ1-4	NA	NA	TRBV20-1	CSAGTPFNEKLFF
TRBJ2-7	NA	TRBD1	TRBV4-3	CASSQDGGQGAFEQYF
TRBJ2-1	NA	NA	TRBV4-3	CASSQDWYSSYNEQFF
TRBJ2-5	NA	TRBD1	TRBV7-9	CASRPGQEETQYF
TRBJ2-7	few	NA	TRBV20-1	CSARGGIYEQYF
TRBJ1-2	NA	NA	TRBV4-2	CASSLGTENYGYTF
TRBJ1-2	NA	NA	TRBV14	CASSQGANYGYTF
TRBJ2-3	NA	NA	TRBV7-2	CASSLAPSGIPIRTDTQYF
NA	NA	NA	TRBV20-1	CSASFSGGPYNEQFF
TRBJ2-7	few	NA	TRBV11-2	CASSSGLYEQYF
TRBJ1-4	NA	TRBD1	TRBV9	CASRLTGGNEKLFF
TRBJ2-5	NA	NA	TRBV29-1	CSVATSQETQYF
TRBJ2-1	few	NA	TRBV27	CASSPDTDGNEQFF
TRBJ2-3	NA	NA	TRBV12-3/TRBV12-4	CAGSLRGDAQYF
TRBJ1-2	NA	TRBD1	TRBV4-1	CTSSETGGYGYTF
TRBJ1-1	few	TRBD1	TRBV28	CASMIGGRNTEAFF
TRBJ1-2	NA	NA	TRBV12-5	CASGYPGDLYGYTF
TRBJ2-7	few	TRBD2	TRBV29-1	CSGRTSGMNEQYF
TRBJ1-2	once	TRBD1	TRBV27	CASSLEQGAHYGYTF
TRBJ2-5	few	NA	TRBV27	CASSLSKPSGETQYF
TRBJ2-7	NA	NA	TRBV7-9	CASSSTSEEQYF
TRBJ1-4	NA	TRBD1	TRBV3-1	CASSRGQGVGREKLFF
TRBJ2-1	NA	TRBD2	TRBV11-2	CASSSQREHRQFF
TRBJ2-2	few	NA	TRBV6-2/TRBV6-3	CASSTPHGELFF
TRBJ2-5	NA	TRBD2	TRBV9	CASSVGASGTLETQYF
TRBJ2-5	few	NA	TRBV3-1	CASSPGGMETQYF
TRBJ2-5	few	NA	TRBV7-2	CASSPVTLASSWTQYF
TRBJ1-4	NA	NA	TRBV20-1	CSVARGPTNEKLFF
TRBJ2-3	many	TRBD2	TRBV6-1	CASSQTRLAVTNTDTDTQYF
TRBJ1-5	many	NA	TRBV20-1	CSAIRKGRNQPQHF
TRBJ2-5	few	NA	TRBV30	CAWRPRDKYQETQYF
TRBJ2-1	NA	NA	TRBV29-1	CSVEEGPGLPYNEQFF
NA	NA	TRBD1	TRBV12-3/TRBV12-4	CASARQGRETQYF
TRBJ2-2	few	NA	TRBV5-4	CASSPNRASPGYTGELFF
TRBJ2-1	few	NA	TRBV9	CASSVVYNEQFF
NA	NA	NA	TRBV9	CASSVDMGSYEQYF
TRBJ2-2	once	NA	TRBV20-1	CSAREGYGELFF
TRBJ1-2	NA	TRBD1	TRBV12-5	CASGLGTGLNYGYTF
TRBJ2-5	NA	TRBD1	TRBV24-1	CATSDGQGHETQYF
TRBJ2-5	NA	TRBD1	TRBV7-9	CASSSYRGLQETQYF
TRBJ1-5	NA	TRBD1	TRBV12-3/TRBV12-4	CASSSSLEGAWYQPQHF
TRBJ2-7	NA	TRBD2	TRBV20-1	CSASLGTSGIFYEQYF
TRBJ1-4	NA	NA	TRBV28	CASSFSGGGEKLFF
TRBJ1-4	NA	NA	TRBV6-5	CASRAPSTNEKLFF
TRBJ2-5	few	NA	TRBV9	CASSVASSEYQETQYF
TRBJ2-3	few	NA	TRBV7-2	CASSLVGSGDTQCF
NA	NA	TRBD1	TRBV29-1	CSVLGQFKETQYF
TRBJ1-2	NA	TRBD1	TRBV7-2	CASSSRETGGQYGYTF